These 19 T cell receptor beta chains came from one sample sequenced in a study of blood T cell repertoires in COVID-19 (dated by TCRdb to about 2020). Libraries were built with the immunoSEQ multiplex PCR assay. The table comes from immuneACCESS by way of TCRdb, which keeps in-frame sequences with V and J called. Part of the clones is missing from these tables; in studies checked, under half for an unresolved V gene and the rest for unknown reasons. In all, the sample holds around 200,000 clones, and about 83% of those were seen once. In total, the top ten clones hold 1.3% of the sample. The source material was peripheral blood. These receptor sequences come from a woman in her twenties or thirties with COVID-19, enrolled during active disease.

In this sample, this clone turned up many times. This rearrangement joins TRBV10-3 to TRBJ1-5, with 10 nucleotides matching TRBD1. V lost 6 bases, J lost 2 bases, and 4 bases stayed unmatched. This CDR3 has 15 amino acids. CDR1 and CDR2 (germline): ENHRY, SYGVKD. CDR3 nucleotide sequence: TGTGCCATCAGGTCCGGGACAGGGGGCAATCAGCCCCAGCATTTT. Encoded protein: CAIRSGTGGNQPQHF.

V gene TRBV4-3 combines with J gene TRBJ1-2, with D perhaps matching TRBD1 (5 bases). Germline V lookup: CDR1 LGHNA, CDR2 YSLEER. This CDR3 is built from 14 residues. V lost 1 base and J lost 6, with 12 bases in between. Here the CDR3 DNA reads TGCGCCAGCAGCCAAGTCGCGGGGGAGCATGGCTACACCTTC. Translation: CASSQVAGEHGYTF.

CDR3 in amino acids: CASSQPRGGTDYGYTF. The CDR3 DNA sequence: TGTGCCAGCTCACAGCCCAGGGGAGGGACGGACTATGGCTACACCTTC. This chain uses TRBV18 with TRBJ1-2; the D gene is possibly TRBD1 (6 bases). This CDR3 region has 16 residues. Germline V gene sequence: CDR1 KGHSH, CDR2 LQKENI. V was shortened by 4 bases and J by 3 bases, with 18 bases between the two germline ends.

The chain carries TRBV7-2 and TRBJ1-1, with D unresolved. The CDR3 has 12 amino acids. V lost 2 bases to trimming and J lost 4 bases, with 5 bases between them. Germline V gene lookup returns CDR1 SGHTA and CDR2 FQGNSA. CDR3 in amino acids: CASSLYSTEAFF. CDR3 DNA sequence: TGTGCCAGCAGCTTATATTCCACTGAAGCTTTCTTT.

The genes are TRBV19 and TRBJ1-6; TRBD1 might be the D (6 bases). Germline V gene sequence: CDR1 LNHDA, CDR2 SQIVND (reference sequence). CDR3 size: 13 residues. V lost 7 bases and J 9 bases, leaving 13 bases between the germline ends. The CDR3 coding sequence is TGTGCCAGTACCTCAGGGGCGAGTTCACCCCTCCACTTT. Protein: CASTSGASSPLHF.

The rearrangement links TRBV19 to TRBJ2-5, with D possibly TRBD1 on 6 matching bases. The germline V and J ends were trimmed by 4 bases and 4 bases, with 19 bases remaining between them. CDR1 is LNHDA, CDR2 SQIVND, per germline (reference sequence). The length of the CDR3 is 16 residues. CDR3 protein: CASSNPRDTGGETQYF. CDR3 nucleotide sequence: TGTGCCAGTAGTAACCCTCGGGACACTGGTGGAGAGACCCAGTACTTC.

V usage is TRBV5-1 and J usage is TRBJ2-6, with D unclear. The CDR3 is 19 amino acids. Looked up from germline, CDR1 is SGHRS and CDR2 is YFSETQ. The V end was cut by 4 bases, the J end by 8 bases, with 28 bases between. CDR3: CASSPEPTWSAQSTNVLTF. The DNA of the CDR3 is TGCGCCAGCAGCCCGGAGCCAACCTGGTCAGCCCAGTCGACCAACGTCCTGACTTTC.

CDR3 protein: CASSLEGRAGSYEQYF. For the CDR3, the DNA is TGCGCCAGCAGCTTGGAGGGGAGGGCAGGGTCCTACGAGCAGTACTTC. V is TRBV5-1 and J is TRBJ2-7, with 7 bases identical to TRBD2. The CDR3 extends over 16 amino acids. Trimming cost V 0 bases and J 1 base; bases outside gene matches: 7. In germline, CDR1 is SGHRS, CDR2 YFSETQ.

The chain couples TRBV27 to TRBJ2-2, with a possible D match to TRBD1 (5 bases). The germline gives CDR1 MNHEY, CDR2 SMNVEV (reference sequence). Trimming left V 2 bases short and J 0 bases short, with 7 bases between. This CDR3 is built from 15 residues. CDR3 nucleotides: TGTGCCAGCAGTTTAGGCAGGGCGAACACCGGGGAGCTGTTTTTT. Protein: CASSLGRANTGELFF.

The chain couples TRBV7-2 to TRBJ1-4; D not certain. The CDR3 loop spans 13 amino acids. Germline CDR1 and CDR2: SGHTA and FQGNSA. V gave up 5 bases and J gave up 3 bases, with 7 bases separating them. CDR3 region: CASSARPNEKLFF. DNA of the CDR3: TGTGCCAGCAGCGCGCGGCCTAATGAAAAACTGTTTTTT.

The J gene is TRBJ1-2, the V gene TRBV29-1; 9 bases map to TRBD1. The germline V gene has CDR1 SQVTM and CDR2 ANQGSEA. The CDR3 runs to 15 residues. V dropped 6 bases and J dropped 3; count of bases not matched to a gene: 11. The chain's CDR3 is CSVRTGQGADYGYTF. The CDR3 DNA reads TGCAGCGTCCGCACGGGACAGGGAGCAGACTATGGCTACACCTTC.

The chain has TRBV19 and TRBJ1-5; 7 positions agree with TRBD1. Germline V gene lookup returns CDR1 LNHDA and CDR2 SQIVND (reference sequence). The V segment lost 4 bases and the J segment 6 bases; nucleotides outside the gene matches: 9. This CDR3 has 15 residues. The CDR3 DNA sequence: TGTGCCAGTAGTAACACAGGGGTATCAAGTCAGCCCCAGCATTTT. Translation gives CASSNTGVSSQPQHF.

The chain recombines TRBV7-9 with TRBJ2-7, with D possibly being TRBD1 (6 bases). CDR1 and CDR2 from the germline V gene are SEHNR and FQNEAQ (reference sequence). CDR3 length: 15 amino acids. V lost 3 bases, J lost 6 bases, and 18 bases lay in between. The CDR3 is CASSLAQGQKGEQYF. CDR3 nucleotides: TGTGCCAGCAGCTTGGCCCAAGGACAGAAAGGCGAGCAGTACTTC.

This chain joins TRBV19 and TRBJ2-7; the D gene is possibly TRBD1 (6 bases). The germline V gene encodes CDR1 LNHDA and CDR2 SQIVND (reference sequence). The CDR3 consists of 13 residues. Between the trimmed V and J ends, which lost 1 base and 5 bases, there was a span of 9 bases. The CDR3 region is CASSIGGPDEQYF. In DNA form, the CDR3 reads TGTGCCAGTAGTATAGGGGGGCCCGACGAGCAGTACTTC.

The chain is built from TRBV6-4 and TRBJ1-4; D gene unclear. The CDR3 contains 14 residues. The V end was cut by 2 bases, the J end by 6 bases, with 10 bases between. Germline V lookup: CDR1 MRHNA, CDR2 SNTAGT. CDR3: CASSDTYQDEKLFF. CDR3 sequence (DNA): TGTGCCAGCAGTGACACCTATCAGGATGAAAAACTGTTTTTT.

V is TRBV7-9 and J is TRBJ1-2; no clear D. The V gene's germline CDR1 is SEHNR and CDR2 FQNEAQ (reference sequence). This CDR3 spans 14 amino acids. Trimming pared 4 bases from V and 6 bases from J, leaving 15 bases between. The CDR3 region has the DNA TGTGCCAGCAGCTCACAAAACCTTCTCCATGGCTACACCTTC. This codes for CASSSQNLLHGYTF. The entire variable domain, with the rest obtained from reference TRBV7-9 and TRBJ1-2, is as follows: DTGVSQNPRHKITKRGQNVTFRCDPISEHNRLYWYRQTLGQGPEFLTYFQNEAQLEKSRLLSDRFSAERPKGSFSTLEIQRTEQGDSAMYLCASSSQNLLHGYTFGSGTRLTVV.

The chain links TRBV27 to TRBJ2-6, with 7 positions matching TRBD1. CDR1 is MNHEY, CDR2 SMNVEV, per germline (reference sequence). The ends lost 6 bases at V and 0 bases at J; junction bases unmatched: 8. The CDR3 is 17 residues long. The CDR3 nucleotides read TGTGCCAGCAGGCGATACGCAGGGGGCTCTGGGGCCAACGTCCTGACTTTC. It is translated as CASRRYAGGSGANVLTF.

The rearrangement uses TRBV6-2 or TRBV6-3 and TRBJ2-7; TRBD2 agrees at 7 bases. The CDR3 runs to 13 residues. V dropped 0 bases and J dropped 6; count of bases not matched to a gene: 2. The germline CDR1 and CDR2 sequences are MNHEY and SVGEGT. As DNA, the CDR3 is TGTGCCAGCAGTTACTCGGCTAGCGGCGAGCAGTACTTC. The encoded protein is CASSYSASGEQYF.

This clone occurred once. The CDR3 reads CATSSSTGTYGYTF. In DNA form, the CDR3 reads TGTGCCACCAGTTCGTCGACAGGGACCTATGGCTACACCTTC. V gene TRBV24-1 combines with J gene TRBJ1-2; 7 nucleotides align to TRBD1. The CDR3 totals 14 residues. Germline V gives CDR1 KGHDR, CDR2 SFDVKD. The J segment lost 4 bases and the V segment lost 6 bases, leaving 7 bases of the junction unmatched.